Below, 10 T cell receptor beta chains from the same sample are listed, as sequenced in a study of shared T cell receptors in the human thymus. The assay was immunoSEQ multiplex PCR, and TCRdb's table has in-frame clones only and misses some. This table holds about 730,000 clones, approximately 85% found once. In addition, the sample was reused for a study of human thymus T cells.

Sequencing was performed on thymocytes. All receptors come from a girl less than two years old with a congenital heart defect.

This chain uses TRBV5-1 with TRBJ1-2; a possible D gene is TRBD1 (6 bases). The CDR3 is made up of 11 amino acids. Trimming removed 5 bases from V and 8 bases from J, with 10 bases in between. CDR1 and CDR2 from the germline V gene are SGHRS and YFSETQ. The CDR3 is CASSGGSGYTF. The DNA of the CDR3 is TGCGCCAGCAGTGGGGGCAGCGGCTACACCTTC.

The rearrangement links TRBV9 to TRBJ2-3, with 8 bases matching TRBD2. The CDR3 spans 11 residues. Trimming cost V 3 bases and J 13 bases; bases outside gene matches: 4. Germline V gene data show CDR1 as SGDLS and CDR2 as YYNGEE. The CDR3 nucleotides read TGTGCCAGCAGCGCGGGAGGGAGAAAGTATTTT. It encodes CASSAGGRKYF.

The V and J genes are TRBV6-5 and TRBJ1-2, with no clear D. Germline V gives CDR1 MNHEY, CDR2 SVGAGI. V dropped 0 bases and J dropped 4 bases, with 9 bases sitting between them. The CDR3 has 14 residues. CDR3 sequence reads: CASSYSRQIYGYTF. The CDR3 bases are TGTGCCAGCAGTTACTCGCGGCAGATCTATGGCTACACCTTC.

On this clone itself: The junction departs from germline at one end; a sequencing error may be responsible. The rearrangement links TRBV5-6 to TRBJ2-7, with D possibly being TRBD1 (6 bases). Germline V lookup: CDR1 SGHDT, CDR2 YYEEEE. This CDR3 comprises 15 residues. The CDR3 DNA follows: TGTGCCAGCAGCTCGGACATAACCCAGGGGTACGAGCAGTCCTTC. It codes for CASSSDITQGYEQSF.

This rearrangement joins TRBV27 to TRBJ2-2; perhaps TRBD1 as D (6 bases). Trimming removed 3 bases at V and 6 bases at J, with 20 bases between. Germline values: CDR1 MNHEY, CDR2 SMNVEV (reference sequence). This CDR3 contains 17 residues. CDR3 nucleotide sequence: TGTGCCAGCAGTTTCTCCCCGACAGGTAGCTGGGCCGGGGAGCTGTTTTTT. It is translated as CASSFSPTGSWAGELFF.

As for this clone: Other DNA sequences in this sample translate to the same CDR3. V usage is TRBV5-4 and J usage is TRBJ1-1, with D possibly being TRBD1 (5 bases). The germline CDR1 and CDR2 sequences are SGHNT and YYREEE (reference sequence). The V end lost 5 bases, the J end lost 3 bases, and 11 bases lay between the germline ends. The CDR3 is 13 residues long. The chain's CDR3 is CASRGQGDTEAFF. DNA of the CDR3: TGTGCCAGCAGAGGCCAAGGGGACACTGAAGCTTTCTTT.

The chain combines TRBV27 with TRBJ2-7; D may be TRBD1 (6 bases). Between the trimmed V and J ends, which lost 3 bases and 4 bases, there was a span of 13 bases. The CDR3 length is 14 residues. Germline V gene lookup returns CDR1 MNHEY and CDR2 SMNVEV (reference sequence). The CDR3 DNA is TGTGCCAGCAGTTTCTCAGGGGCGGTATACGAGCAGTACTTC. Translated: CASSFSGAVYEQYF.

The gene calls are TRBV14 and TRBJ2-7; tentative D call: TRBD1 (6 bases). The V and J ends lost 4 bases and 5 bases respectively, with 18 bases between them. The CDR3 runs 15 residues. Per germline, CDR1 SGHDN and CDR2 FVKESK. CDR3 loop: CASSPLDPGVHEQYF. Here the CDR3 DNA reads TGTGCCAGCAGCCCCCTCGATCCAGGGGTCCACGAGCAGTACTTC.

The chain links TRBV5-4 to TRBJ2-3; 7 nucleotides agree with TRBD1. J was trimmed by 4 bases and V by 0 bases; bases with no gene match: 2. Germline V lookup: CDR1 SGHNT, CDR2 YYREEE (reference sequence). The CDR3 sequence is 14 residues long. CDR3 amino acids: CASSLEGASDTQYF. CDR3 nucleotide sequence: TGTGCCAGCAGCTTGGAGGGGGCCTCAGATACGCAGTATTTT.

This clone was seen only a few times. V gene TRBV5-1 combines with J gene TRBJ2-7; TRBD1 matches 7 bases. The CDR3 loop spans 20 amino acids. Germline V CDR1 and CDR2: SGHRS, YFSETQ. V lost 3 bases and J lost 6; bases outside the gene matches: 27. The DNA of the CDR3 is TGCGCCAGCAGCTACGGACCAATCGACAGGGAAGGCTCCTTCGGACGCGAGCAGTACTTC. Protein sequence: CASSYGPIDREGSFGREQYF.